Each of the 21 T cell receptor beta chains below was sequenced from the same sample in a study of CD8+CD57+ T cells in acquired aplastic anemia. Those patients picked for sequencing had displayed CD8+CD57+ cell expansion on flow cytometry. For CDR3 and TCR beta VDJ profiling, genomic DNA was the template used. TCRdb used MiXCR to reprocess the reads, holding one entry per CDR3 protein. The table includes over 150,000 distinct CDR3 sequences, around 50% detected once. The sequencing sample was made of sorted CD4+, CD8+, or CD8+CD57+ T cells (not recorded which) from PBMCs. These receptors came from a human donor with aplastic anemia.

This clonotype was seen at least ten times. This chain connects TRBV5-6 to TRBJ2-2; a weak D match, TRBD1 (6 bases). V lost 1 base and J lost 0, with 7 bases in between. The CDR3 loop spans 15 amino acids. Germline V lookup: CDR1 SGHDT, CDR2 YYEEEE. As DNA, the CDR3 is TGTGCCAGCAGCTTGCAGGGGCCGAACACCGGGGAGCTGTTTTTT. It encodes CASSLQGPNTGELFF.

This clonotype was seen a single time. The V call is TRBV11-2, the J call TRBJ2-2; tentative D call: TRBD2 (6 bases). Germline assignment: CDR1 SGHAT and CDR2 FQNNGV. The CDR3 runs 15 residues. Trimming cost V 5 bases and J 7 bases, with 17 bases left between them. CDR3 amino acids: CASSPQGSGNGELFF. The DNA of the CDR3 is TGTGCCAGCAGCCCTCAGGGTAGCGGAAACGGGGAGCTGTTTTTT.

This clonotype showed up many times. This sequence joins TRBV24-1 and TRBJ2-1; TRBD2 aligns across 8 bases. Germline V CDR1 and CDR2: KGHDR, SFDVKD. This CDR3 has 19 amino acids. With 2 bases clipped from V and 6 bases from J, the junction kept 17 bases outside the gene matches. This chain's CDR3 is CATSDSMPSRTSSSNEQFF. The CDR3 region has the DNA TGTGCCACCAGTGATTCAATGCCATCCCGGACTAGCTCTTCCAATGAGCAGTTCTTC.

In this sample, this clonotype turned up a few times. V and J are TRBV24-1 and TRBJ2-3, with D unclear. This CDR3 has 11 residues. Germline CDR1 KGHDR, CDR2 SFDVKD. V lost 7 bases and J lost 4, with 5 bases in between. CDR3 residues: CATREADTQYF. The DNA for the CDR3 is TGTGCCACCAGGGAAGCAGATACGCAGTATTTT.

This clonotype was seen at least ten times. CDR3 sequence reads: CSARDHGVSSYNSPLHF. The CDR3 region has the DNA TGCAGTGCTAGAGATCATGGGGTCAGCTCCTATAATTCACCCCTCCACTTT. The rearrangement joins TRBV20-1 to TRBJ1-6; D not certain. V was shortened by 0 bases and J by 0 bases, with 12 bases between the two germline ends. The CDR3 extends over 17 amino acids. From germline, CDR1 is DFQATT and CDR2 SNEGSKA (reference sequence).

In this sample, this clonotype turned up many times. The V and J genes are TRBV5-1 and TRBJ2-5, with D maybe TRBD1 (6 bases). From germline, CDR1 is SGHRS and CDR2 YFSETQ. The V and J ends lost 4 bases and 3 bases respectively, with 10 bases between them. There are 13 residues in the CDR3. Written as DNA, the CDR3 is TGCGCCAGCAGCCAAGGACAGAAAGAGACCCAGTACTTC. Amino acids: CASSQGQKETQYF.

This clonotype occurred once. The CDR3 spells CATSSLAGQAYEQYF. In nucleotides, the CDR3 is TGTGCCACCAGCAGCCTAGCGGGACAAGCTTACGAGCAGTACTTC. The V and J genes are TRBV15 and TRBJ2-7; 9 nucleotides align to TRBD2. The V gene's germline CDR1 is LNHNV and CDR2 YYDKDF (reference sequence). The CDR3 runs to 15 residues. The J segment lost 4 bases and the V segment lost 3 bases, leaving 7 bases of the junction unmatched.

The J gene is TRBJ1-5, the V gene TRBV4-2; D perhaps matches TRBD1 (6 bases). The CDR3 has 14 amino acids. Trimming removed 3 bases from V and 15 bases from J, with 21 bases in between. The germline CDR1 and CDR2 sequences are LGHNA and YNFKEQ. In nucleotides, the CDR3 is TGTGCCAGCAGCCAGGAACAACCTACAGGGACCTTGCATTTT. Translated, it gives CASSQEQPTGTLHF.

This sequence joins TRBV2 and TRBJ2-3, with TRBD1 identical over 11 bases. Germline CDR1 is SNHLY and CDR2 is FYNNEI. Trimming took 4 bases from V and 4 from J; bases not matched to a gene: 4. The CDR3 has 15 amino acids. This chain's CDR3 is CASSVGDRGADTQYF. CDR3 nucleotide sequence: TGTGCCAGCAGTGTTGGGGACAGGGGGGCAGATACGCAGTATTTT.

J is TRBJ2-1 and V is TRBV15; 11 positions match TRBD2. V shed 0 bases and J 6 bases; nucleotides not matched to a gene: 4. The CDR3 sequence is 16 residues long. CDR1 is LNHNV, CDR2 YYDKDF, per germline (reference sequence). CDR3 bases: TGTGCCACCAGCAGAGATTGGACTAGCGGGTCCAATGAGCAGTTCTTC. Translated, it gives CATSRDWTSGSNEQFF.

This clonotype was found many times. V and J are TRBV7-2 and TRBJ2-7; tentatively, D is TRBD2 (6 bases). This CDR3 is built from 15 residues. V lost 5 bases to trimming and J lost 2 bases, with 16 bases between them. The germline gives CDR1 SGHTA, CDR2 FQGNSA. The CDR3 DNA follows: TGTGCCAGCAGCGCCCGGGGGACCGGAACCTACGAGCAGTACTTC. This translates into CASSARGTGTYEQYF.

This chain uses TRBV20-1 with TRBJ1-1; D is ambiguous. CDR1 is DFQATT, CDR2 SNEGSKA, per germline (reference sequence). The CDR3 runs to 9 residues. V dropped 5 bases and J dropped 11 bases, with 9 bases sitting between them. This chain's CDR3 is CSARDGAFF. CDR3 nucleotide sequence: TGCAGTGCTCGGGATGGGGCTTTCTTT.

This chain uses TRBV15 with TRBJ2-7; 9 bases align to TRBD1. Trimming removed 4 bases from V and 7 bases from J; junction bases left unmatched: 8. The length of the CDR3 is 14 residues. Germline V gene sequence: CDR1 LNHNV, CDR2 YYDKDF (reference sequence). CDR3 coding DNA: TGTGCCACCAGCATCCGGGACAGGGTTTGGGAGCAGTACTTC. This gives the protein CATSIRDRVWEQYF.

This clonotype occurred many times. V gene TRBV3-1 combines with J gene TRBJ2-1; D unclear. The germline gives CDR1 LGHDT, CDR2 YNNKEL (reference sequence). The CDR3 contains 11 residues. The V end was cut by 5 bases, the J end by 7 bases, with 6 bases between. CDR3 amino acids: CASSALNEQFF. CDR3 DNA: TGTGCCAGCAGCGCCCTGAATGAGCAGTTCTTC.

This clonotype has a count of ten or more. The CDR3 here is CASSGGNNQPQHF. CDR3 nucleotide sequence: TGTGCCAGCAGCGGGGGGAACAATCAGCCCCAGCATTTT. The V gene is TRBV5-6, the J gene TRBJ1-5; possible D gene TRBD1, 5 bases. The germline V gene has CDR1 SGHDT and CDR2 YYEEEE. The CDR3 sequence is 13 residues long. The V and J ends lost 4 bases and 3 bases respectively, with 8 bases between them.

The chain is built from TRBV11-2 and TRBJ1-6; D ambiguous. CDR1 and CDR2 from the germline V gene are SGHAT and FQNNGV. Trimming pared 9 bases from V and 3 bases from J, leaving 21 bases between. This CDR3 region has 17 residues. The CDR3 loop is CASRTAYAAYYNSPLHF. The CDR3 coding sequence is TGTGCCAGTCGAACAGCTTATGCAGCGTACTATAATTCACCCCTCCACTTT.

This clonotype was seen a handful of times. The chain is built from TRBV7-2 and TRBJ2-3; the match to TRBD2 covers 7 bases. Germline V gives CDR1 SGHTA, CDR2 FQGNSA. CDR3 length equals 15 residues. V lost 1 base, J lost 1 base, and 2 bases stayed unmatched. CDR3 sequence reads: CASSLVLAGTDTQYF. DNA of the CDR3: TGTGCCAGCAGCTTAGTGCTAGCGGGCACAGATACGCAGTATTTT. Filled out from reference TRBV7-2 and TRBJ2-3, the complete variable domain reads GAGVSQSPSNKVTEKGKDVELRCDPISGHTALYWYRQSLGQGLEFLIYFQGNSAPDKSGLPSDRFSAERTGGSVSTLTIQRTQQEDSAVYLCASSLVLAGTDTQYFGPGTRLTVL.

The chain joins TRBV7-2 to TRBJ2-7; the D is unclear. This CDR3 spans 13 amino acids. V lost 3 bases and J 4 bases, leaving 10 bases between the germline ends. Germline lookup yields CDR1 SGHTA and CDR2 FQGNSA. The CDR3 DNA follows: TGTGCCAGCAGCTTGAACCGAAAATACGAGCAGTACTTC. This encodes CASSLNRKYEQYF.

The chain uses TRBV24-1 and TRBJ2-1, with 10 positions matching TRBD2. The germline CDR1 and CDR2 sequences are KGHDR and SFDVKD. With V trimmed by 3 bases and J by 1 base, 5 bases remained unmatched. The CDR3 length is 17 residues. CDR3 sequence reads: CATSDPSGGGSYNEQFF. The CDR3 coding sequence is TGTGCCACCAGTGATCCCAGCGGGGGGGGATCCTACAATGAGCAGTTCTTC.

Of note for this clonotype: This may be a read error, as it is one base from a much larger clone. The rearrangement uses TRBV2 and TRBJ2-3; the match to TRBD2 covers 11 bases. The CDR3 contains 16 residues. Germline assignment: CDR1 SNHLY and CDR2 FYNNEI. Unmatched junction bases numbered 7, after V lost 6 bases and J lost 2 bases. The CDR3 loop is CASSTLTSGDTDTQYF. In DNA, the CDR3 is TGTGCCAGCAGCACCCTGACTAGCGGGGACACAGATACGCAGTATTTT.

Many counts were recorded for this clonotype. V gene TRBV19 combines with J gene TRBJ2-3, with D hard to call. CDR1 is LNHDA and CDR2 is SQIVND in the germline V gene (reference sequence). The CDR3 is 13 amino acids. Trimming took off 1 base at V and 1 base at J, with 3 bases between the two ends. The CDR3 bases are TGTGCCAGTAGTATAGCGGGCACAGATACGCAGTATTTT. Its translation is CASSIAGTDTQYF.